This T cell receptor beta chain was documented in a study of PD-L1 blockade in urothelial cancer. Whole-study context: At some point between 2013 and 2015, patients got going on atezolizumab, taking 1,200 mg intravenously every 3 weeks. Researchers looked at the blood 3 weeks (second dose) and 6 weeks after treatment began. Blood samples had a median of around 150,000 T cells. Findings of the study overall: Having blood TCR clonality under the median before treatment predicted better survival.

Measured with immunoSEQ multiplex PCR; TCRdb has only the in-frame clones, and not every one. The table has approximately 48,000 clones, around 88% seen once. The table lists this clone with a count of one. Its antigen is unknown. Documented time point: pretreatment peripheral blood. The CDR3 runs to 17 residues. V was pared by 2 bases and J by 7 bases, with 12 bases of the junction left unmatched. CDR1 and CDR2 from the germline V gene are SGHNT and YYREEE (reference sequence). The sequences come from PBMCs, collected around atezolizumab (anti-PD-L1) treatment. The chain links TRBV5-4 to TRBJ2-2, with 9 nucleotides matching TRBD2. The receptor was isolated from a woman in her sixties with urothelial cancer. CDR3 nucleotide sequence: TGTGCCAGCAGCTTACCTCGGGGCGGGGGGGCCAGCGGGGAGCTGTTTTTT. It encodes CASSLPRGGGASGELFF. Complete variable domain (other parts from reference TRBV5-4 and TRBJ2-2): ETGVTQSPTHLIKTRGQQVTLRCSSQSGHNTVSWYQQALGQGPQFIFQYYREEENGRGNFPPRFSGLQFPNYSSELNVNALELDDSALYLCASSLPRGGGASGELFFGEGSRLTVL.